This paragraph covers one TCR beta chain sequence. TCRdb passed the RT-PCR reads through MiXCR, listing each CDR3 protein once. The sample contains fewer than 180,000 distinct CDR3 sequences, 37% of which appear only once. The data are from a study of patients and donors after allogeneic stem cell transplantation. The CDR3 sequence is 15 residues long. Germline V CDR1 and CDR2: SGHRS, YFSETQ. V was clipped by 5 bases and J by 1 base; unmatched bases: 8. This clonotype was sampled from a human donor who was either an allogeneic HSCT recipient or a stem cell or donor lymphocyte infusion donor (not recorded which). It is not recorded whose cells these are; they may come from a transplant donor. The genes are TRBV5-1 and TRBJ2-5; TRBD2 agrees at 7 bases. The sequencing sample was made of blood, either unsorted or a sorted T cell fraction (not recorded which). For the CDR3, the DNA is TGCGCCAGCAGTTTCCGGGGAGGGATCCAAGAGACCCAGTACTTC. It translates to CASSFRGGIQETQYF.